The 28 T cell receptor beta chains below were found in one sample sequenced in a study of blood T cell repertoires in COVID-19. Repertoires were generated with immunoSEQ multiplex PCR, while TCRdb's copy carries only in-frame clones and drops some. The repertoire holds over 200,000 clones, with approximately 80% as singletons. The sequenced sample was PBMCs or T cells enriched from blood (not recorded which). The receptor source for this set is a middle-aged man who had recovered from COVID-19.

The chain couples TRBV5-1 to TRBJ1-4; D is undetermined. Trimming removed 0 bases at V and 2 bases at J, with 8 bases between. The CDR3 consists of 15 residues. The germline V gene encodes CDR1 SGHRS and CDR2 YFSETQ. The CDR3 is CASSLAGSTNEKLFF. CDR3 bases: TGCGCCAGCAGCTTGGCTGGCAGTACTAATGAAAAACTGTTTTTT.

The chain's CDR3 is CASSNGAGWQETQYF. The CDR3 region has the DNA TGCGCCAGCAGCAATGGGGCGGGGTGGCAAGAGACCCAGTACTTC. The chain employs TRBV5-1 and TRBJ2-5; D may be TRBD2 (6 bases). The V gene lost 4 bases and the J gene lost 2 bases, with 15 bases spanning the gap. Germline V lookup: CDR1 SGHRS, CDR2 YFSETQ. The CDR3 contains 15 residues.

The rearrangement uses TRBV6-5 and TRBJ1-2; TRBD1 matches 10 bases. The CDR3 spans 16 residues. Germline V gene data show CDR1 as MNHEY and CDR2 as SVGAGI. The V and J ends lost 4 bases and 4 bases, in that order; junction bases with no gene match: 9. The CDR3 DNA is TGTGCCAGCAGTTCCGAAGGGACAGGGGTTTTCTATGGCTACACCTTC. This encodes CASSSEGTGVFYGYTF.

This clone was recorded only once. The CDR3 loop reads CASSKGLNTEAFF. CDR3 in DNA: TGTGCCAGCAGCAAGGGGTTGAACACTGAAGCTTTCTTT. J is TRBJ1-1 and V is TRBV14; weak D call: TRBD1 (5 bases). Trimming pared 5 bases from V and 0 bases from J, leaving 7 bases between. Looked up from germline, CDR1 is SGHDN and CDR2 is FVKESK. The CDR3 has 13 residues.

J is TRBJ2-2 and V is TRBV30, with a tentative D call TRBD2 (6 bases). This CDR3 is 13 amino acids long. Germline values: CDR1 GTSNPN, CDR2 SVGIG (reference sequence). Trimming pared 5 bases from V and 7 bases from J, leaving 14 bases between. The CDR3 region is CAWAPLGLGELFF. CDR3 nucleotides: TGTGCCTGGGCCCCCTTGGGACTCGGGGAGCTGTTTTTT. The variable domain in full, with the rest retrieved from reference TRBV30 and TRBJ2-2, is SQTIHQWPATLVQPVGSPLSLECTVEGTSNPNLYWYRQAAGRGLQLLFYSVGIGQISSEVPQNLSASRPQDRQFILSSKKLLLSDSGFYLCAWAPLGLGELFFGEGSRLTVL.

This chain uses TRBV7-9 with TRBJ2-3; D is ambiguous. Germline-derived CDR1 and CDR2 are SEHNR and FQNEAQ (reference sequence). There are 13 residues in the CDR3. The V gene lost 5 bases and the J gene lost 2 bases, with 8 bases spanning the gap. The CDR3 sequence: CASSPLYTDTQYF. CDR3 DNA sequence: TGTGCCAGCAGCCCCTTATACACAGATACGCAGTATTTT.

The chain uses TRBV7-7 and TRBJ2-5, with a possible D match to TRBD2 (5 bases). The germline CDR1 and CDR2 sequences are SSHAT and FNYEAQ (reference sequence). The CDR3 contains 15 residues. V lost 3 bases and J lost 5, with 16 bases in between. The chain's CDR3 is CASSLGFSGSETQYF. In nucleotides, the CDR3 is TGTGCCAGCAGCTTGGGTTTCTCGGGGTCCGAGACCCAGTACTTC.

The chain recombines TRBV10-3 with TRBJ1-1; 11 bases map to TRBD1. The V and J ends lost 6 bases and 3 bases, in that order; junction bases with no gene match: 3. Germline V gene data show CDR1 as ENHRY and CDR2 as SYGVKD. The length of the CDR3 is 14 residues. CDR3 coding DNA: TGTGCCATCAGAACGGGACAGGGGGACACTGAAGCTTTCTTT. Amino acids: CAIRTGQGDTEAFF.

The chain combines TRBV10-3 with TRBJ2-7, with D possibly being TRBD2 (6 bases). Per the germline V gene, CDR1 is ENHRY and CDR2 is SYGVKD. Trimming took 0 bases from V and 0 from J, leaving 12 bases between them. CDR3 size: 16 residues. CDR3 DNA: TGTGCCATCAGTGAGTCTACGGGGACTTTCTCCTACGAGCAGTACTTC. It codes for CAISESTGTFSYEQYF.

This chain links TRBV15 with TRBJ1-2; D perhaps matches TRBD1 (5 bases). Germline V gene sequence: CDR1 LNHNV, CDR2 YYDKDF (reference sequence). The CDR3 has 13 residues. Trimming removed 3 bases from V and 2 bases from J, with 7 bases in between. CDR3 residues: CATSRTENYGYTF. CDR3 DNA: TGTGCCACCAGCAGGACAGAAAACTATGGCTACACCTTC.

CDR3 protein: CAVPRHRGPLFF. The DNA of the CDR3 is TGTGCCGTGCCGAGACACAGGGGCCCACTGTTTTTT. V and J are TRBV6-4 and TRBJ1-4, with TRBD1 matching over 7 bases. Germline CDR1 is MRHNA and CDR2 is SNTAGT. The CDR3 loop spans 12 amino acids. The V segment lost 11 bases and the J segment 13 bases; nucleotides outside the gene matches: 13.

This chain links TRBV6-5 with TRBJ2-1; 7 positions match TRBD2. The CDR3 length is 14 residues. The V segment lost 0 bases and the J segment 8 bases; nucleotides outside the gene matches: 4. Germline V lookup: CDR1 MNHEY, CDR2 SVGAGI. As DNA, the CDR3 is TGTGCCAGCAGTTACTCGATTGGGGGGGATGAGCAGTTCTTC. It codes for CASSYSIGGDEQFF.

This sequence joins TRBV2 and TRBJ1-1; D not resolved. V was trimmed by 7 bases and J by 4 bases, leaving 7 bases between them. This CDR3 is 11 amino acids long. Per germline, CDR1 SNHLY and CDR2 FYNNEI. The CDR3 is CASTVVTEAFF. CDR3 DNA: TGTGCCAGCACAGTGGTCACTGAAGCTTTCTTT.

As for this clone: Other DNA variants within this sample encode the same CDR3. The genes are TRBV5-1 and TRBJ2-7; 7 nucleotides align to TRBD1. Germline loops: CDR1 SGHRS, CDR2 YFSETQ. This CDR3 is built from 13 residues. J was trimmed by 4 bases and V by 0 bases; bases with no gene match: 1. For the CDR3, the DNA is TGCGCCAGCAGCTTGGACAGGGGATACGAGCAGTACTTC. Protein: CASSLDRGYEQYF.

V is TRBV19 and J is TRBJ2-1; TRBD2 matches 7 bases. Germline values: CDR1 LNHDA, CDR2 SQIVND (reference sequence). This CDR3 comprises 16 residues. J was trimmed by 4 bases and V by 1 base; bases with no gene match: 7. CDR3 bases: TGTGCCAGTAGTATAGGCGGTCGCGGGAGTTACAATGAGCAGTTCTTC. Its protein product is CASSIGGRGSYNEQFF.

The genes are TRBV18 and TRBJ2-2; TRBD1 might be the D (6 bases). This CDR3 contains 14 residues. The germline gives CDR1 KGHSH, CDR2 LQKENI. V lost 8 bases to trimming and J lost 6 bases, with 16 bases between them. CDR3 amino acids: CASQPPGDAGELFF. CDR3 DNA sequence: TGTGCCAGCCAACCCCCAGGGGACGCCGGGGAGCTGTTTTTT.

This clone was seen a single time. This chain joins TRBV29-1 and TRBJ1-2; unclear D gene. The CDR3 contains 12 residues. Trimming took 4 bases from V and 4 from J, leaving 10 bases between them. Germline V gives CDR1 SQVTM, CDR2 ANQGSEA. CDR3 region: CSVGVAGYGYTF. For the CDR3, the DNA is TGCAGCGTTGGTGTTGCGGGCTATGGCTACACCTTC.

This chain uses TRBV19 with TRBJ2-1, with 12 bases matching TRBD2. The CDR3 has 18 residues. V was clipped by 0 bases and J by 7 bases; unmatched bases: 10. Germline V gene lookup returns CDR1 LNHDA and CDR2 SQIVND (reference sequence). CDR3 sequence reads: CASSIDAGLAGGGNEQFF. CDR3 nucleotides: TGTGCCAGTAGTATAGACGCGGGACTAGCGGGTGGCGGGAATGAGCAGTTCTTC.

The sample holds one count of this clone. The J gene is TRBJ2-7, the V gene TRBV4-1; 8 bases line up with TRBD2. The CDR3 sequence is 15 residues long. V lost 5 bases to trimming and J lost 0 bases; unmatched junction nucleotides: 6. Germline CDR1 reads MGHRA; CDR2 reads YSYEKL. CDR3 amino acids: CASSALAGGSYEQYF. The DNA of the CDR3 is TGCGCCAGCAGCGCTTTGGCGGGAGGCTCCTACGAGCAGTACTTC.

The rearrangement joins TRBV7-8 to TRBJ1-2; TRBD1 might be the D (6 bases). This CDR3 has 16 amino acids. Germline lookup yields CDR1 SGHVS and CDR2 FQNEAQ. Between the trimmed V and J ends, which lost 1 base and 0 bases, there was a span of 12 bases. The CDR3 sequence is CASSLVTGRANYGYTF. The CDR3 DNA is TGTGCCAGCAGCTTAGTTACAGGGCGGGCTAACTATGGCTACACCTTC.

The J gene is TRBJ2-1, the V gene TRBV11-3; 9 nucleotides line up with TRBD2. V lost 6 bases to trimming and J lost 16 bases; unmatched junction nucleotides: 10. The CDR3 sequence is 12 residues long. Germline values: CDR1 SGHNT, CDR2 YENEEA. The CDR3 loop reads CASSLTGGLAFF. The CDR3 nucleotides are TGTGCCAGCAGTTTGACGGGGGGACTAGCTTTCTTC. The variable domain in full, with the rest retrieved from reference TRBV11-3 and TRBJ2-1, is EAGVVQSPRYKIIEKKQPVAFWCNPISGHNTLYWYLQNLGQGPELLIRYENEEAVDDSQLPKDRFSAERLKGVDSTLKIQPAELGDSAVYLCASSLTGGLAFFGPGTRLTVL.

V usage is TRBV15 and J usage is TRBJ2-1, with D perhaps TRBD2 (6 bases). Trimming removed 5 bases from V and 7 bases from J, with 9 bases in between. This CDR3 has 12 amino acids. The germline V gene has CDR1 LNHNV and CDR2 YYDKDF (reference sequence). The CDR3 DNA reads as TGTGCCACCAGCCCCGCGGGGAATGAGCAGTTCTTC. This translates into CATSPAGNEQFF.

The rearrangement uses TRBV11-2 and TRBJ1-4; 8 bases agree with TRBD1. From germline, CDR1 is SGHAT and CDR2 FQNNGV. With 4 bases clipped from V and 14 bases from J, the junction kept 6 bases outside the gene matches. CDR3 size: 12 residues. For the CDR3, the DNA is TGTGCCAGCAGCTCAGGGGGCGTGGCGCTGTTTTTT. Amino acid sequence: CASSSGGVALFF. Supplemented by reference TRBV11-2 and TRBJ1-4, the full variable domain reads EAGVAQSPRYKIIEKRQSVAFWCNPISGHATLYWYQQILGQGPKLLIQFQNNGVVDDSQLPKDRFSAERLKGVDSTLKIQPAKLEDSAVYLCASSSGGVALFFGSGTQLSVL.

CDR3 in amino acids: CASRVNRGYEQFF. In DNA, the CDR3 is TGTGCCAGCAGAGTTAACAGGGGTTATGAGCAGTTCTTC. The chain carries TRBV5-5 and TRBJ2-1; 7 bases are a match to TRBD1. Trimming at V came to 5 bases and at J to 8 bases, leaving 7 bases not matched to a gene. The CDR3 has 13 residues. Looked up from germline, CDR1 is SGHKS and CDR2 is YYEKEE (reference sequence).

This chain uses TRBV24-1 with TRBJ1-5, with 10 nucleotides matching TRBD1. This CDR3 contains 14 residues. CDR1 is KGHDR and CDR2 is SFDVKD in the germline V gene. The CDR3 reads CATGQGDAGQPQHF. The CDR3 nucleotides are TGTGCGACCGGACAGGGGGACGCGGGACAGCCCCAGCATTTT.

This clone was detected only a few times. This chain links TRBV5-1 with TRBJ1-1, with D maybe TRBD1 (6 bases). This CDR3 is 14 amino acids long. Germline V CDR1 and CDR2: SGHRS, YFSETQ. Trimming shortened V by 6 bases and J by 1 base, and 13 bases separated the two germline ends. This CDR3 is CASKSGTTNTEAFF. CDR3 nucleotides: TGCGCCAGCAAGTCCGGGACAACGAACACTGAAGCTTTCTTT.

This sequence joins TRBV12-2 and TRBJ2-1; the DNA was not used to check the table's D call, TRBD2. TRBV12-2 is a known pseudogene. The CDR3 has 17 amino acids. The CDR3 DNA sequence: TGTGCAAGTCGTCGACTAGCGGGGGGGCCTGTGGTCGATGAGCAGTTCTTC. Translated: CASRRLAGGPVVDEQFF.

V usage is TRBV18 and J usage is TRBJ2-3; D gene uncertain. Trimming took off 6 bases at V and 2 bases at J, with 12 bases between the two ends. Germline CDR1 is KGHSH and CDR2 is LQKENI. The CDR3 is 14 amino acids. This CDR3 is CASSAAALTDTQYF. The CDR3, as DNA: TGTGCCAGCTCTGCGGCAGCTCTCACAGATACGCAGTATTTT.